These 8 T cell receptor beta chains originate from one sample sequenced in a study of T cells in Graves' hyperthyroidism and ophthalmopathy. From RNA transcripts, TCR beta CDR3 regions were amplified. The HTBI primer set drove a first-round RT-PCR of the TCR CDR3. One entry per CDR3 protein, called by TCRdb with MiXCR from the multiplex PCR reads. The sample records about 320,000 distinct CDR3 sequences, 16% being singletons. Source material: blood. Receptor source: a man aged 25 to 45 with Graves' hyperthyroidism.

The rearrangement links TRBV9 to TRBJ2-1, with D possibly matching TRBD2 (5 bases). Germline CDR1 SGDLS, CDR2 YYNGEE. V lost 10 bases and J 7 bases, leaving 21 bases between the germline ends. This CDR3 region has 14 residues. The CDR3 protein is CASARSGNYNEQFF. The CDR3, as DNA: TGTGCCTCTGCGAGGTCCGGGAATTATAATGAGCAGTTCTTC.

This clonotype was counted ten times or more. The rearrangement joins TRBV7-9 to TRBJ1-2, with D possibly TRBD1 on 5 matching bases. Trimming took off 5 bases at V and 8 bases at J, with 12 bases between the two ends. In germline, CDR1 is SEHNR, CDR2 FQNEAQ (reference sequence). The CDR3 contains 12 residues. The CDR3 coding sequence is TGTGCCAGCAGCCCACCCCAGGGAGGCTACACCTTC. Translated: CASSPPQGGYTF.

This clonotype was seen many times. The chain couples TRBV20-1 to TRBJ1-4; D is undetermined. CDR1 and CDR2 from the germline V gene are DFQATT and SNEGSKA (reference sequence). This CDR3 region has 15 residues. V was clipped by 2 bases and J by 8 bases, with 18 bases between them. The CDR3 region has the DNA TGCAGTGCTAGACCCTCCAGCCCCCGGAAGGAAAAACTGTTTTTT. This gives the protein CSARPSSPRKEKLFF.

The gene calls are TRBV20-1 and TRBJ2-7; D gene uncertain. Germline V gene data show CDR1 as DFQATT and CDR2 as SNEGSKA (reference sequence). The CDR3 spans 11 residues. V was clipped by 5 bases and J by 0 bases, with 5 bases between them. The CDR3 loop reads CSAADSYEQYF. CDR3 coding DNA: TGCAGTGCTGCAGACTCCTACGAGCAGTACTTC.

This clonotype was seen ten or more times. This sequence joins TRBV7-9 and TRBJ2-3, with D perhaps assigned TRBD1 or TRBD2 (5 bases each). Trimming stripped 5 bases from V and 9 bases from J, with 18 bases between. Per germline, CDR1 SEHNR and CDR2 FQNEAQ (reference sequence). The CDR3 is 14 residues long. The CDR3 region is CASSTRGTVETQYF. The CDR3 DNA follows: TGTGCCAGCAGCACTAGGGGCACGGTCGAAACGCAGTATTTT.

This clonotype was seen at least ten times. The rearrangement links TRBV19 to TRBJ1-1; no definite D call. Between the trimmed V and J ends, which lost 3 bases and 1 base, there was a span of 6 bases. CDR1 is LNHDA and CDR2 is SQIVND in the germline V gene (reference sequence). The CDR3 covers 13 residues. The CDR3: CASSIGRNTEAFF. The CDR3 region has the DNA TGTGCCAGTAGTATTGGGCGGAACACTGAAGCTTTCTTT.

This chain links TRBV19 with TRBJ2-1; 9 bases line up with TRBD2. The CDR3 is made up of 15 amino acids. V lost 6 bases to trimming and J lost 4 bases; unmatched junction nucleotides: 7. Germline V CDR1 and CDR2: LNHDA, SQIVND (reference sequence). CDR3 protein: CASRFRLAAYNEQFF. As DNA, the CDR3 is TGTGCCAGTAGGTTCCGACTAGCGGCTTACAATGAGCAGTTCTTC. Variable domain in full (rest from reference TRBV19 and TRBJ2-1): DGGITQSPKYLFRKEGQNVTLSCEQNLNHDAMYWYRQDPGQGLRLIYYSQIVNDFQKGDIAEGYSVSREKKESFPLTVTSAQKNPTAFYLCASRFRLAAYNEQFFGPGTRLTVL.

This clonotype was detected many times. The chain links TRBV10-3 to TRBJ2-3; 7 nucleotides agree with TRBD1. Germline V CDR1 and CDR2: ENHRY, SYGVKD. V lost 6 bases and J lost 5; bases outside the gene matches: 8. This CDR3 has 14 amino acids. The CDR3 nucleotides read TGTGCCATCAGAACTACAGGGGTCGTAGATACGCAGTATTTT. Translating it yields CAIRTTGVVDTQYF.